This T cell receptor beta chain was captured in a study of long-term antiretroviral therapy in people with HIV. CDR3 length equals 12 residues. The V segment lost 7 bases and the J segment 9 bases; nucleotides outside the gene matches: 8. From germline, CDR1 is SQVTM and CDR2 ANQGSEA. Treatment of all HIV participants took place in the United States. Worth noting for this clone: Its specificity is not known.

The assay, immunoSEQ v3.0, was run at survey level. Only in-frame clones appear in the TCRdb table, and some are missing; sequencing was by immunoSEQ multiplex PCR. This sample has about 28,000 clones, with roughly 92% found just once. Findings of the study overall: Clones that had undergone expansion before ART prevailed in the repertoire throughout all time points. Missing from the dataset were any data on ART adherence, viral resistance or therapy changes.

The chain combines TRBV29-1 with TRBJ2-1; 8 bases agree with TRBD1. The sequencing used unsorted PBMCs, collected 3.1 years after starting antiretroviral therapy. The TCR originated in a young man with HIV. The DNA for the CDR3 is TGCAGCGCCGGACAGGGTGGCGGTGAGCAGTTCTTC. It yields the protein CSAGQGGGEQFF.